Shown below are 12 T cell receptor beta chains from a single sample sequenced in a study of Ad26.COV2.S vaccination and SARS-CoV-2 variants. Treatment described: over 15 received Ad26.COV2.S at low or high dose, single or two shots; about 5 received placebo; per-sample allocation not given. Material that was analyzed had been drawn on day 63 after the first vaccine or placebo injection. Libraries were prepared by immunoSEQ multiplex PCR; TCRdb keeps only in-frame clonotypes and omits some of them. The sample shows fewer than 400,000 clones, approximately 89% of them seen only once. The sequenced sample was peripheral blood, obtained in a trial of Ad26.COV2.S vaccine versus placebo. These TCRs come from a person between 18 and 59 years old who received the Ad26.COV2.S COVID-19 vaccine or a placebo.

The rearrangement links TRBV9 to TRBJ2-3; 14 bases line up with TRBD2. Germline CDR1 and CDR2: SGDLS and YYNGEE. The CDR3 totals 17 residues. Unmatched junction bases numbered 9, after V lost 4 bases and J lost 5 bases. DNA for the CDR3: TGTGCCAGCAGCAGGGGACTAGCGGGAGCGGGGGAAGATACGCAGTATTTT. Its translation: CASSRGLAGAGEDTQYF.

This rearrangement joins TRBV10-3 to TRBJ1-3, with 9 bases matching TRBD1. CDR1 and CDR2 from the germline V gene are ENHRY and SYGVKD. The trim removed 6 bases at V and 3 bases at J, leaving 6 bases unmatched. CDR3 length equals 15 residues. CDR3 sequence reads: CAISPRDRVGNTIYF. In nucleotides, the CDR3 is TGTGCCATCAGCCCCCGGGACAGGGTTGGAAACACCATATATTTT.

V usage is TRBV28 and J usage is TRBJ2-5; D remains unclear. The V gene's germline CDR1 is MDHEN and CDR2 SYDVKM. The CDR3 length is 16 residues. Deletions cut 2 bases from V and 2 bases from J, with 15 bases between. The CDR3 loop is CASSLERTGLQETQYF. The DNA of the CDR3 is TGTGCCAGCAGTTTAGAGAGAACCGGGTTACAAGAGACCCAGTACTTC.

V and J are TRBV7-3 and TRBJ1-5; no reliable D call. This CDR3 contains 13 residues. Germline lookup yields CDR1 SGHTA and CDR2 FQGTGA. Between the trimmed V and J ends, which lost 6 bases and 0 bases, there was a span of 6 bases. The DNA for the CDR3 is TGTGCCAGCAGTTCCTCTAGCAATCAGCCCCAGCATTTT. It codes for CASSSSSNQPQHF.

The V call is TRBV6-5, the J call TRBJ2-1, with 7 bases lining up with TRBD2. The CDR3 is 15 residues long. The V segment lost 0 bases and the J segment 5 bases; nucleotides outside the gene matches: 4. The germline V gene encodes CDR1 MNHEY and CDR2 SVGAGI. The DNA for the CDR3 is TGTGCCAGCAGTTACTCAAGGGACTACGACAATGAGCAGTTCTTC. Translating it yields CASSYSRDYDNEQFF.

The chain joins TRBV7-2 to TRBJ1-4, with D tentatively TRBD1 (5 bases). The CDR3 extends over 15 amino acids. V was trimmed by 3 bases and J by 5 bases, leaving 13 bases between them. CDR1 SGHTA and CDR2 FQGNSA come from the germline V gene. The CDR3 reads CASSFAPGLNEKLFF. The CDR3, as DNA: TGTGCCAGCAGCTTTGCCCCGGGACTCAATGAAAAACTGTTTTTT.

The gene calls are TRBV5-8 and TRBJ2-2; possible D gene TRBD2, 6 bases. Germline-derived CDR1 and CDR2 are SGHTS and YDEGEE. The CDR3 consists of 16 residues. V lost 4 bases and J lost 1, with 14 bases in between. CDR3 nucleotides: TGTGCCAGCAGCCCTATAGGTAGCGGGAACACCGGGGAGCTGTTTTTT. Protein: CASSPIGSGNTGELFF. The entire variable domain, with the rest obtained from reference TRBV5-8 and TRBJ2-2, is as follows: EAGVTQSPTHLIKTRGQQATLRCSPISGHTSVYWYQQALGLGLQFLLWYDEGEERNRGNFPPRFSGRQFPNYSSELNVNALELEDSALYLCASSPIGSGNTGELFFGEGSRLTVL.

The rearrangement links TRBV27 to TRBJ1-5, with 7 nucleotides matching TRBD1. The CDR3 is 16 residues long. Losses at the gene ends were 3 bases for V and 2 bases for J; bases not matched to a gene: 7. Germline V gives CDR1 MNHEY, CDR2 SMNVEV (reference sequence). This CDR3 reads CASSFSTGAGNQPQHF. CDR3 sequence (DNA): TGTGCCAGCAGTTTCTCCACAGGGGCAGGCAATCAGCCCCAGCATTTT.

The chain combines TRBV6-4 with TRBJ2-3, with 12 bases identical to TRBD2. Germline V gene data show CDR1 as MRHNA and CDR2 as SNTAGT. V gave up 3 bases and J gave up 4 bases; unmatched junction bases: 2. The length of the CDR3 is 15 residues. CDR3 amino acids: CASSETSGSADTQYF. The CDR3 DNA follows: TGTGCCAGCAGTGAGACTAGCGGGAGCGCAGATACGCAGTATTTT.

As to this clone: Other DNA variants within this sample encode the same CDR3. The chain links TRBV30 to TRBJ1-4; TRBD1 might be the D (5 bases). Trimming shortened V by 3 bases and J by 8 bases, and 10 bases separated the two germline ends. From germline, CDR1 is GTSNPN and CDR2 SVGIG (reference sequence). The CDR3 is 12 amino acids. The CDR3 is CAWSGGGEKLFF. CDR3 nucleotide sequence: TGTGCCTGGAGCGGGGGAGGCGAAAAACTGTTTTTT. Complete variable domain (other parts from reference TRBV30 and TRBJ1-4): SQTIHQWPATLVQPVGSPLSLECTVEGTSNPNLYWYRQAAGRGLQLLFYSVGIGQISSEVPQNLSASRPQDRQFILSSKKLLLSDSGFYLCAWSGGGEKLFFGSGTQLSVL.

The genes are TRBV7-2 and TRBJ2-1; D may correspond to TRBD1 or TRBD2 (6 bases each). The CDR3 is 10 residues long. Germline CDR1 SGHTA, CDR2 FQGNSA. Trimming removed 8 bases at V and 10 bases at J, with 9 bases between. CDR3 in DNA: TGTGCCAGCCGGGGGCCCGAGCAGTTCTTC. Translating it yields CASRGPEQFF. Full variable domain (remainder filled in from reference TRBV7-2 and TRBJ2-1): GAGVSQSPSNKVTEKGKDVELRCDPISGHTALYWYRQSLGQGLEFLIYFQGNSAPDKSGLPSDRFSAERTGGSVSTLTIQRTQQEDSAVYLCASRGPEQFFGPGTRLTVL.

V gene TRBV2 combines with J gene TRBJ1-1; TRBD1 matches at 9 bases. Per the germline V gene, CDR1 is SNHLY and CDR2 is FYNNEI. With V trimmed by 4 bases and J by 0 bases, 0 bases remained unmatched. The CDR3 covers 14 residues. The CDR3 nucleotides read TGTGCCAGCAGTGGGGACAGGGTGAACACTGAAGCTTTCTTT. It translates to CASSGDRVNTEAFF.